The next 2 T cell receptor beta chains were all read from a single sample in a study of shared T cell receptors in the human thymus. Here immunoSEQ multiplex PCR was the method, and the copy in TCRdb shows in-frame clones only, minus some. The data hold hundreds of thousands of clones, with 70% to 80% observed a single time. The same sample was also studied in work on human thymus T cells.

What was sequenced was thymocytes. These receptors were obtained from a boy under two years old with a congenital heart defect.

The V call is TRBV19, the J call TRBJ1-4; weak D call: TRBD1 (5 bases). This CDR3 is built from 16 residues. V shed 4 bases and J shed 3 bases, with 15 bases lying between them. CDR1 and CDR2 (germline): LNHDA, SQIVND (reference sequence). The CDR3 nucleotides are TGTGCCAGTAGTAGGGGACTTCTCGGGGCTAATGAAAAACTGTTTTTT. Protein sequence: CASSRGLLGANEKLFF.

The gene calls are TRBV6-1 and TRBJ2-7; 8 bases map to TRBD1. Germline lookup yields CDR1 MNHNS and CDR2 SASEGT. The CDR3 is 14 residues long. Losses at the gene ends were 5 bases for V and 2 bases for J; bases not matched to a gene: 5. In DNA, the CDR3 is TGTGCCAGCAGTCCGGGACAGGCCGCCTACGAGCAGTACTTC. The encoded protein is CASSPGQAAYEQYF.